This is a list of T cell receptor beta chains from one sample in a study of tissue T cells after allogeneic stem cell transplantation. Method: immunoSEQ multiplex PCR; TCRdb's copy keeps in-frame clones and lacks some. The table shows roughly 800 clones, with around two fifths occurring only once. This specimen was ileal tissue, taken at autopsy. The receptor source for this set is a female patient aged 35 to 75 with steroid-refractory graft-versus-host disease after an allogeneic stem cell transplant. Some of these T cells may belong to the graft donor. Each CDR3 is given without its conserved first and last residue.

v_call	cdr3_aa
TRBV7-9	ASSLDRGEKLF
TRBV6-5	ASTGPGSYEQY
TRBV18	ASSPDRVEKLF
TRBV19	ASSIDFPGSYLKTQY
TRBV7-8	ASSFDPRDFSSYNEQF
TRBV20-1	SASTGTGELF
TRBV3-1/TRBV3-2	ASSQRGGQETQY
TRBV5-5	ASSTWIGTSGSGTQY
TRBV14	ASSQERGRAEAF
TRBV29-1	SVAPTGNYGYT
TRBV6-5	ASSYHRGFRYEQY
TRBV7-9	ASSPPLGHTGELF
TRBV10-3	AIRQGANTEAF
TRBV7-9	ASSLGPTGELF
TRBV9	ASSVGGAQGETQY
TRBV7-2	ASSLGSYLTDTQY
TRBV7-2	ASSLFGTSFLSQY
TRBV19	ASSRARVRPLH
TRBV7-9	ASSSPLSGTGGTGELF
TRBV2	ASSESGPYTGELF
TRBV7-3	ASSLAGRRETQY
TRBV29-1	SAKPTSNEKLF
TRBV10-3	AIRNQGGNTEAF
TRBV20-1	SASRVRGNYGYT
TRBV10-3	AISPQGNTGELF
TRBV5-5	ASSLRPAAGELF
TRBV6-2/TRBV6-3	ASSFSGTGTSYT
TRBV11-2	ASSPRTGGAGETQY
TRBV5-1	ASSLGTWGETQY
TRBV5-1	ASSLVPRGGRLYNEQF
TRBV24-1	ATGSGTDTQY
TRBV12-3/TRBV12-4	ASSLGNYGYT
TRBV5-1	ASTNTGGGYGYT
TRBV5-4	ASSGMATDTQY
TRBV7-8	ASSLVVGTGSYEQY
TRBV5-1	ASSLFAPDTQY
TRBV7-9	ASSTPRETWGTEAF
TRBV7-7	ASSPGFMPQSRANVLT
TRBV7-2	ASSFSGTEPYEQY
TRBV2	ASTRGTGELF
TRBV28	ASKSGGGGNQPQH
TRBV11-2	ASSSNSNQPQH
TRBV4-1	ASSSQSMRGNTIY
TRBV5-1	ASSGLWRGSYEQY
TRBV4-2	ASSQSGATNYGYT
TRBV5-5	ASSLGQYYNEQF
TRBV9	ASSVGGSGPSYEQY
TRBV5-5	ASSHQQGVNYGYT
TRBV5-5	ASSLQGARNSPLH
TRBV18	ASSQGGGEKLF
TRBV6-5	ASSYRRGPSGNTIY
TRBV4-3	ASSRTSQGAGASYNEQF
TRBV3-1/TRBV3-2	ASSQDRTSGSNEQF
TRBV18	ASSPRREGEAF
TRBV4-2	ASSLLSGGTFYEQY